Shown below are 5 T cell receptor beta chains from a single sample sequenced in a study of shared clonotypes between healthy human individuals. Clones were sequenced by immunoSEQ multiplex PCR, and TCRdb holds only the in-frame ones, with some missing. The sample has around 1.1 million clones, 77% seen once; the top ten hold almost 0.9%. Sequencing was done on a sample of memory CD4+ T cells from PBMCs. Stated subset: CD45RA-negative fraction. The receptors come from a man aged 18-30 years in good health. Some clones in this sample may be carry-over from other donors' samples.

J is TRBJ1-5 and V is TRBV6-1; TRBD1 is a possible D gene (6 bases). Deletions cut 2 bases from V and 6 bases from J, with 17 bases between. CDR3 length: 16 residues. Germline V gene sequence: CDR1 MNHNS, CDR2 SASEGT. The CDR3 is CASSERTRQATQPQHF. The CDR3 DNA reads TGTGCCAGCAGTGAACGGACGAGACAGGCGACTCAGCCCCAGCATTTT.

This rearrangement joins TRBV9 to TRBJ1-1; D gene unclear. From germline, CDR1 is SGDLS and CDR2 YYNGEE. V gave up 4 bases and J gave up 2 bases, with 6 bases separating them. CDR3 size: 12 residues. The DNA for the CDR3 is TGTGCCAGCAGCCAGATAAACACTGAAGCTTTCTTT. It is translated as CASSQINTEAFF.

CDR3 bases: TGTGCCATCAGTGAGTCCTGGGACATAAATCAGCCCCAGCATTTT. It is translated as CAISESWDINQPQHF. This chain uses TRBV10-3 with TRBJ1-5; D perhaps matches TRBD1 (6 bases). The CDR3 spans 15 residues. Trimming shortened V by 0 bases and J by 4 bases, and 10 bases separated the two germline ends. Germline V gene sequence: CDR1 ENHRY, CDR2 SYGVKD.

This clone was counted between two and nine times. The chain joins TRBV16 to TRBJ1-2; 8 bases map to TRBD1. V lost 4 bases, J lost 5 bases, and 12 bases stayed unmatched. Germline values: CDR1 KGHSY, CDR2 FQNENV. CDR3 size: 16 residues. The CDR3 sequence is CASSPVQGAGEYGYTF. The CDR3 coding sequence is TGTGCCAGCAGCCCAGTTCAGGGGGCTGGCGAGTATGGCTACACCTTC.

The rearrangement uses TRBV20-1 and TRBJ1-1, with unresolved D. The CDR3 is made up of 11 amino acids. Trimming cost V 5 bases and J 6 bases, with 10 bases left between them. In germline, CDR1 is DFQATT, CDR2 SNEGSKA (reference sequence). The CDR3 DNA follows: TGCAGTGCTTCACGCTTACCTGAAGCTTTCTTT. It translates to CSASRLPEAFF.